Each of the 14 T cell receptor beta chains below was sequenced from the same sample in a study of OX40 agonist ivuxolimab in advanced cancers. The data were produced by immunoSEQ multiplex PCR, yet TCRdb's version contains in-frame clones alone and is incomplete. Of under 200,000 clones listed, approximately 94% are singletons. Sequences were derived from CD4+ or CD8+ T cells sorted from blood, sampled in a trial of the OX40 agonist ivuxolimab. The receptor set was obtained from an adult with an advanced solid tumor such as melanoma, head and neck, liver or kidney cancer.

The gene calls are TRBV7-9 and TRBJ1-2; 8 nucleotides align to TRBD1. Trimming took 1 base from V and 7 from J; bases not matched to a gene: 11. The CDR3 extends over 16 amino acids. CDR1 and CDR2 (germline): SEHNR, FQNEAQ (reference sequence). The CDR3 here is CASSLDRPGGSFGYTF. CDR3 bases: TGTGCCAGCAGCTTAGATCGTCCAGGGGGCTCGTTTGGCTACACCTTC.

This sequence joins TRBV6-1 and TRBJ2-3; D not resolved. This CDR3 comprises 15 residues. V lost 1 base, J lost 3 bases, and 11 bases lay in between. Germline CDR1 reads MNHNS; CDR2 reads SASEGT. The CDR3 DNA sequence: TGTGCCAGCAGTGAAGGTCTAGGTCCAACAGATACGCAGTATTTT. Translation gives CASSEGLGPTDTQYF.

The sample holds one count of this clone. The chain recombines TRBV7-6 with TRBJ1-4; possibly TRBD1 for D (6 bases). In germline, CDR1 is SGHVS, CDR2 FNYEAQ. The CDR3 has 15 residues. V was trimmed by 5 bases and J by 0 bases, leaving 10 bases between them. CDR3 sequence (DNA): TGTGCCAGCAGCCCAAGGACAGCAACTAATGAAAAACTGTTTTTT. This translates into CASSPRTATNEKLFF.

The CDR3, as DNA: TGTGCCAGCAGTGATCAGGGGGCGCACACCGGGGAGCTGTTTTTT. Translated, it gives CASSDQGAHTGELFF. The chain combines TRBV6-1 with TRBJ2-2; 8 nucleotides match TRBD1. Trimming took 3 bases from V and 3 from J; bases not matched to a gene: 3. This CDR3 is built from 15 residues. Germline V gene lookup returns CDR1 MNHNS and CDR2 SASEGT.

The chain is built from TRBV19 and TRBJ1-1; 11 positions match TRBD1. Per germline, CDR1 LNHDA and CDR2 SQIVND (reference sequence). There are 17 residues in the CDR3. J was trimmed by 4 bases and V by 6 bases; bases with no gene match: 13. CDR3: CASRPTGTGGPVTEAFF. In nucleotides, the CDR3 is TGTGCCAGTAGGCCAACCGGGACAGGGGGTCCGGTCACTGAAGCTTTCTTT.

This chain connects TRBV5-1 to TRBJ1-1; 9 nucleotides agree with TRBD1. The CDR3 extends over 15 amino acids. V lost 4 bases and J lost 7; bases outside the gene matches: 11. Germline lookup yields CDR1 SGHRS and CDR2 YFSETQ. The CDR3 protein is CASSAGQGSAVEAFF. The CDR3 coding sequence is TGCGCCAGCAGCGCCGGACAGGGGTCAGCCGTTGAAGCTTTCTTT.

The rearrangement links TRBV5-4 to TRBJ1-5; 7 bases agree with TRBD1. J was trimmed by 8 bases and V by 4 bases; bases with no gene match: 15. The CDR3 is 16 residues long. The V gene's germline CDR1 is SGHNT and CDR2 YYREEE (reference sequence). Here the CDR3 DNA reads TGTGCCAGCAGCCAAACGACAGGGTCGGGCGGGAAGCCCCAGCATTTT. It is translated as CASSQTTGSGGKPQHF.

V and J are TRBV2 and TRBJ2-1, with 11 bases lining up with TRBD2. CDR1 SNHLY and CDR2 FYNNEI come from the germline V gene. The CDR3 is 15 amino acids. The V gene end was trimmed by 6 bases and the J gene end by 7 bases; junction bases not matched to a gene: 8. DNA for the CDR3: TGTGCCAGCAGAGTAGCGGGGGGGCTGGGTAATGAGCAGTTCTTC. Encoded protein: CASRVAGGLGNEQFF. Using reference TRBV2 and TRBJ2-1 for the parts outside the CDR3, the full variable domain is EPEVTQTPSHQVTQMGQEVILRCVPISNHLYFYWYRQILGQKVEFLVSFYNNEISEKSEIFDDQFSVERPDGSNFTLKIRSTKLEDSAMYFCASRVAGGLGNEQFFGPGTRLTVL.

V is TRBV6-4 and J is TRBJ2-7; a weak D match, TRBD1 (5 bases). This CDR3 is built from 13 residues. V was trimmed by 6 bases and J by 5 bases, leaving 14 bases between them. Germline CDR1 and CDR2: MRHNA and SNTAGT. The CDR3 DNA follows: TGTGCCAGCAGCCTAGAAACAGGAGACGAGCAGTACTTC. Translation: CASSLETGDEQYF.

The J gene is TRBJ1-2, the V gene TRBV7-2; D not resolved. This CDR3 spans 16 amino acids. Germline assignment: CDR1 SGHTA and CDR2 FQGNSA. The V and J ends lost 5 bases and 7 bases respectively, with 23 bases between them. Here the CDR3 reads CASSPDLMTGVRGYTF. CDR3 DNA: TGTGCCAGCAGCCCGGACCTCATGACGGGAGTGCGTGGCTACACCTTC.

The chain is built from TRBV7-2 and TRBJ1-2; no reliable D call. This CDR3 spans 12 amino acids. Germline CDR1 is SGHTA and CDR2 is FQGNSA. The ends were cut back, 5 bases at V and 5 bases at J, with 9 bases in the middle. CDR3 DNA sequence: TGTGCCAGCAGCCGGATTTATTATGGCTACACCTTC. It encodes CASSRIYYGYTF.

The gene calls are TRBV5-4 and TRBJ2-1, with a possible D match to TRBD1 (6 bases). Per germline, CDR1 SGHNT and CDR2 YYREEE (reference sequence). This CDR3 has 15 amino acids. The germline V and J ends were trimmed by 3 bases and 7 bases, with 17 bases remaining between them. CDR3 loop: CASSSVPGQTNEQFF. The CDR3 DNA reads TGTGCCAGCAGCTCGGTTCCGGGACAAACGAATGAGCAGTTCTTC. Using reference TRBV5-4 and TRBJ2-1 for the parts outside the CDR3, the full variable domain is ETGVTQSPTHLIKTRGQQVTLRCSSQSGHNTVSWYQQALGQGPQFIFQYYREEENGRGNFPPRFSGLQFPNYSSELNVNALELDDSALYLCASSSVPGQTNEQFFGPGTRLTVL.

The J gene is TRBJ2-1, the V gene TRBV7-9; TRBD2 is a possible D gene (5 bases). Germline V lookup: CDR1 SEHNR, CDR2 FQNEAQ (reference sequence). Trimming took 5 bases from V and 4 from J, leaving 15 bases between them. This CDR3 has 15 amino acids. CDR3: CASSPARGTYNEQFF. The DNA of the CDR3 is TGTGCCAGCAGCCCCGCACGGGGTACGTACAATGAGCAGTTCTTC.

This rearrangement joins TRBV5-8 to TRBJ1-1, with 7 bases matching TRBD1. The germline V gene has CDR1 SGHTS and CDR2 YDEGEE. V was clipped by 3 bases and J by 1 base; unmatched bases: 6. The CDR3 is 15 amino acids. The CDR3 bases are TGTGCCAGCAGCTCACGACAGGGTCCGAACACTGAAGCTTTCTTT. Translation: CASSSRQGPNTEAFF.